The 25 T cell receptor beta chains given below trace back to one sample, sequenced in a study of CD8 T cells in ankylosing spondylitis. TCRdb ran MiXCR on the 5' RACE reads and lists one entry per CDR3 protein. The repertoire has 250,000 or so distinct CDR3 sequences, roughly a quarter of them found once; the top ten carry approximately 0.61%. Material for sequencing was blood, either unsorted or a sorted T cell fraction (not recorded which). The receptors derive from a male donor with ankylosing spondylitis or in good health (not recorded which).

V usage is TRBV11-2 and J usage is TRBJ2-1; 7 positions match TRBD2. CDR1 is SGHAT, CDR2 FQNNGV, per germline. This CDR3 is built from 16 residues. The trim removed 5 bases at V and 6 bases at J, leaving 13 bases unmatched. The CDR3 DNA is TGTGCCAGCAGCCCCCTCCGGGCTAGCGGATTCAATGAGCAGTTCTTC. Amino acid sequence: CASSPLRASGFNEQFF.

The chain uses TRBV3-1 and TRBJ2-1; D perhaps matches TRBD2 (6 bases). The CDR3 runs to 19 residues. Germline V gives CDR1 LGHDT, CDR2 YNNKEL (reference sequence). V was pared by 10 bases and J by 10 bases, with 38 bases between. The CDR3 bases are TGTGCCATCAGTCCCACCCGGGGGTCCGTTGGGGTCAGGGTTGGGGAGCAGTTCTTC. It is translated as CAISPTRGSVGVRVGEQFF.

The sample holds many counts of this clonotype. The chain links TRBV20-1 to TRBJ2-3; D call uncertain. V dropped 3 bases and J dropped 6 bases, with 7 bases sitting between them. The germline V gene has CDR1 DFQATT and CDR2 SNEGSKA (reference sequence). The CDR3 loop spans 11 amino acids. The CDR3 spells CSARNKDTQYF. The CDR3 DNA is TGCAGTGCTAGGAATAAGGATACGCAGTATTTT.

The gene calls are TRBV10-3 and TRBJ2-7; 8 nucleotides line up with TRBD1. In germline, CDR1 is ENHRY, CDR2 SYGVKD. The ends lost 2 bases at V and 2 bases at J; junction bases unmatched: 5. The CDR3 runs to 15 residues. CDR3 residues: CAISENQGAAYEQYF. CDR3 bases: TGTGCCATCAGTGAGAACCAGGGGGCGGCCTACGAGCAGTACTTC.

This clonotype was observed at least ten times. The chain has TRBV2 and TRBJ2-1; possibly TRBD2 for D (5 bases). Trimming removed 0 bases from V and 3 bases from J, with 9 bases in between. Germline V gives CDR1 SNHLY, CDR2 FYNNEI. The CDR3 consists of 15 residues. CDR3 bases: TGTGCCAGCAGTGAAGCGGGAGTGAACTACAATGAGCAGTTCTTC. Translated, it gives CASSEAGVNYNEQFF.

V and J are TRBV15 and TRBJ2-1, with D possibly matching TRBD1 (6 bases). CDR3 length: 15 amino acids. CDR1 is LNHNV, CDR2 YYDKDF, per germline (reference sequence). V was trimmed by 1 base and J by 4 bases, leaving 11 bases between them. The CDR3 loop is CATSRVGQMYNEQFF. Here the CDR3 DNA reads TGTGCCACCAGCAGAGTCGGACAGATGTACAATGAGCAGTTCTTC.

This clonotype was seen at least ten times. The chain links TRBV6-1 to TRBJ1-6, with 10 bases aligning to TRBD1. After removal of 5 bases from V and 0 bases from J, the junction contained 4 bases not matched to a gene. Germline V CDR1 and CDR2: MNHNS, SASEGT. The CDR3 extends over 17 amino acids. CDR3 residues: CASSQGQGSSYNSPLHF. The CDR3 nucleotides are TGTGCCAGCAGTCAGGGACAGGGGAGCTCCTATAATTCACCCCTCCACTTT.

A note on this clonotype: One end of the junction varies from germline; a read error may be responsible. The V gene is TRBV5-1, the J gene TRBJ2-1; unclear D gene. From germline, CDR1 is SGHRS and CDR2 YFSETQ. This CDR3 spans 14 amino acids. The CDR3 region has the DNA TGCGCCAGCACCCCCGTTGTCGGCTACGATGAGCAGTTCTTC. Its protein is CASTPVVGYDEQFF.

Ten or more counts support this clonotype. The chain combines TRBV10-3 with TRBJ2-7; 8 bases agree with TRBD1. This CDR3 is built from 15 residues. The V gene's germline CDR1 is ENHRY and CDR2 SYGVKD. V was clipped by 4 bases and J by 0 bases; unmatched bases: 5. CDR3 sequence (DNA): TGTGCCATCAGTGCGGGACAGGCCGGCTCCTACGAGCAGTACTTC. Residues: CAISAGQAGSYEQYF.

This clonotype was picked up a small number of times. This sequence joins TRBV15 and TRBJ2-5, with 10 nucleotides matching TRBD2. The V and J ends lost 0 bases and 10 bases, in that order; junction bases with no gene match: 5. CDR3 length: 14 residues. Germline lookup yields CDR1 LNHNV and CDR2 YYDKDF (reference sequence). This chain's CDR3 is CATSRDLAGEDQYF. CDR3 bases: TGTGCCACCAGCAGAGACCTAGCGGGGGAGGACCAGTACTTC.

This clonotype was observed a few times. The chain has TRBV12-3 or TRBV12-4 and TRBJ2-5, with a weak D call TRBD1 (7 bases). V lost 4 bases, J lost 5 bases, and 14 bases lay in between. The CDR3 runs to 14 residues. The CDR3 DNA reads as TGTGCCAGCAGTTACCCGACAGGGAGGGAGACCCAGTACTTC. It specifies CASSYPTGRETQYF.

The V call is TRBV25-1, the J call TRBJ1-5, with D perhaps matching TRBD1 (5 bases). V was pared by 4 bases and J by 0 bases, with 7 bases between. The germline V gene has CDR1 MGHDK and CDR2 SYGVNS. The CDR3 covers 14 residues. DNA for the CDR3: TGTGCCAGCAGTGCAACAGGTAGCAATCAGCCCCAGCATTTT. It codes for CASSATGSNQPQHF. Full variable domain (outside the CDR3, taken from reference TRBV25-1 and TRBJ1-5): EADIYQTPRYLVIGTGKKITLECSQTMGHDKMYWYQQDPGMELHLIHYSYGVNSTEKGDLSSESTVSRIRTEHFPLTLESARPSHTSQYLCASSATGSNQPQHFGDGTRLSIL.

This clonotype appeared many times. The DNA for the CDR3 is TGCAGTGGAGCCCGGTTGGAGACCCAGTACTTC. Residues: CSGARLETQYF. The J gene is TRBJ2-5, the V gene TRBV20-1; no definite D call. In germline, CDR1 is DFQATT, CDR2 SNEGSKA (reference sequence). This CDR3 comprises 11 residues. Trimming pared 7 bases from V and 5 bases from J, leaving 11 bases between.

This clonotype was seen many times. The CDR3 reads CSARVWDRGDTEAFF. CDR3 nucleotide sequence: TGCAGTGCTAGAGTTTGGGACAGGGGGGACACTGAAGCTTTCTTT. This chain connects TRBV20-1 to TRBJ1-1; 11 bases agree with TRBD1. The ends lost 1 base at V and 3 bases at J; junction bases unmatched: 4. The CDR3 covers 15 residues. The germline gives CDR1 DFQATT, CDR2 SNEGSKA (reference sequence).

V and J are TRBV20-1 and TRBJ2-3; 8 positions match TRBD1. The CDR3 has 15 residues. The germline V gene encodes CDR1 DFQATT and CDR2 SNEGSKA (reference sequence). Losses at the gene ends were 0 bases for V and 3 bases for J; bases not matched to a gene: 5. CDR3 nucleotide sequence: TGCAGTGCTAGAGATTTCAGGGGGCAAACAGATACGCAGTATTTT. Translation: CSARDFRGQTDTQYF.

This clonotype was seen many times. This chain links TRBV20-1 with TRBJ2-3; TRBD2 matches 8 bases. The CDR3 runs 15 residues. V lost 0 bases, J lost 1 base, and 3 bases stayed unmatched. From germline, CDR1 is DFQATT and CDR2 SNEGSKA (reference sequence). CDR3 residues: CSAREALAGTDTQYF. In DNA, the CDR3 is TGCAGTGCTAGAGAAGCACTAGCGGGCACAGATACGCAGTATTTT.

Ten or more counts support this clonotype. CDR3: CSVGSGNTIYF. The CDR3 DNA is TGCAGCGTTGGGTCGGGAAACACCATATATTTT. The chain employs TRBV29-1 and TRBJ1-3; D is unclear. The germline CDR1 and CDR2 sequences are SQVTM and ANQGSEA. V dropped 4 bases and J dropped 4 bases, with 5 bases sitting between them. CDR3 length: 11 residues.

This clonotype was seen at least ten times. V gene TRBV21-1 combines with J gene TRBJ2-3. TRBV21-1 is annotated as a pseudogene. The CDR3 length is 15 residues. The CDR3 nucleotides read TGTGCCAGCAGCAAAGAAGGGATTAGCACAGATACGCAGTATTTT. The encoded protein is CASSKEGISTDTQYF.

This chain links TRBV20-1 with TRBJ2-7, with TRBD1 matching 7 bases. J lost 0 bases, V lost 6 bases, and 8 bases had no gene match. This CDR3 spans 14 amino acids. CDR1 is DFQATT, CDR2 SNEGSKA, per germline (reference sequence). CDR3 amino acids: CSAPPDRFSYEQYF. In nucleotides, the CDR3 is TGCAGTGCCCCCCCGGACAGGTTCTCCTACGAGCAGTACTTC.

Many counts were recorded for this clonotype. The chain is built from TRBV20-1 and TRBJ2-7; tentative D call: TRBD1 (7 bases). Trimming left V 3 bases short and J 3 bases short, with 18 bases between. Germline V gene data show CDR1 as DFQATT and CDR2 as SNEGSKA (reference sequence). The CDR3 is 15 residues long. The CDR3 region has the DNA TGCAGTGCTAGTAGCGGACAGGCGCCTGTCTACGAGCAGTACTTC. Its translation: CSASSGQAPVYEQYF.

This clonotype was seen just once. The chain couples TRBV13 to TRBJ1-6; TRBD1 matches at 7 bases. The germline V gene encodes CDR1 PRHDT and CDR2 FYEKMQ (reference sequence). This CDR3 spans 14 amino acids. With 5 bases clipped from V and 8 bases from J, the junction kept 6 bases outside the gene matches. CDR3 in amino acids: CASSLGRGDSPLHF. The CDR3 DNA sequence: TGTGCCAGCAGCCTCGGCAGGGGGGATTCACCCCTCCACTTT.

The DNA of the CDR3 is TGCAGTGCTAGGGGGACAGGGGGCGTTTTAGGGAACACTGAAGCTTTCTTT. Its translation: CSARGTGGVLGNTEAFF. The chain employs TRBV20-1 and TRBJ1-1, with 12 bases identical to TRBD1. Germline-derived CDR1 and CDR2 are DFQATT and SNEGSKA (reference sequence). The CDR3 loop spans 17 amino acids. V trimming: 3 bases; J trimming: 1 base; junction bases outside the gene matches: 9.

This clonotype showed up many times. This chain links TRBV6-1 with TRBJ2-1; D unclear. Germline V gene lookup returns CDR1 MNHNS and CDR2 SASEGT. The V gene lost 9 bases and the J gene lost 4 bases, with 19 bases spanning the gap. The CDR3 totals 15 residues. The CDR3 DNA reads TGTGCCAGTGCAAATAAAATCGTACGGTACAATGAGCAGTTCTTC. Translated: CASANKIVRYNEQFF.

This clonotype was seen a few times. CDR3 region: CSVEGRGGATEAFF. In DNA, the CDR3 is TGCAGCGTTGAAGGACGAGGGGGCGCGACTGAAGCTTTCTTT. This chain connects TRBV29-1 to TRBJ1-1, with 7 bases fitting TRBD1. Looked up from germline, CDR1 is SQVTM and CDR2 is ANQGSEA. CDR3 length: 14 amino acids. The V and J ends lost 1 base and 5 bases, in that order; junction bases with no gene match: 7.

This clonotype was seen ten or more times. The rearrangement uses TRBV5-1 and TRBJ2-7; 8 bases line up with TRBD1. Looked up from germline, CDR1 is SGHRS and CDR2 is YFSETQ. This CDR3 spans 15 amino acids. With 2 bases clipped from V and 1 base from J, the junction kept 5 bases outside the gene matches. The CDR3: CASSFTGGKSYEQYF. As DNA, the CDR3 is TGCGCCAGCAGCTTCACAGGGGGGAAATCCTACGAGCAGTACTTC. The full variable domain, with the rest looked up from reference TRBV5-1 and TRBJ2-7, is KAGVTQTPRYLIKTRGQQVTLSCSPISGHRSVSWYQQTPGQGLQFLFEYFSETQRNKGNFPGRFSGRQFSNSRSEMNVSTLELGDSALYLCASSFTGGKSYEQYFGPGTRLTVT.